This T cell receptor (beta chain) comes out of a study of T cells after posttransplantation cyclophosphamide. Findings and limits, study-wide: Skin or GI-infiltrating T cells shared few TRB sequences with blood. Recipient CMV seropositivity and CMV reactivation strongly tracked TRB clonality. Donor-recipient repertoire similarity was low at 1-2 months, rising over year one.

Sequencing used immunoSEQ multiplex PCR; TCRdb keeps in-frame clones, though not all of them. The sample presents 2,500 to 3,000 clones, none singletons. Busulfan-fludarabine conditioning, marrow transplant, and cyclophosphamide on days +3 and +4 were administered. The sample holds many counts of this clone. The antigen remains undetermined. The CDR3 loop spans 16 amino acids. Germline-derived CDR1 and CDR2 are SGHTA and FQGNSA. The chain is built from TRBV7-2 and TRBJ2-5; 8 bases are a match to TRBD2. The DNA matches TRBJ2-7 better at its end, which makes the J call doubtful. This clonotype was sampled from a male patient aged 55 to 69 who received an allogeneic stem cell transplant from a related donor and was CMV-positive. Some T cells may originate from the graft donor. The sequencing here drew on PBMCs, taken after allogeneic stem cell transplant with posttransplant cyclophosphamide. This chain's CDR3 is CASSWASGSGSYEQYF. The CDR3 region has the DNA TGTGCCAGCAGCTGGGCCAGCGGGAGTGGGTCCTACGAGCAGTACTTC.